The 10 T cell receptor beta chains in this list originate from one sample, sequenced in a study of T cells after somatic rescue of genetic block. TCRdb keeps only in-frame clones here, not all; method: immunoSEQ multiplex PCR. The repertoire consists of approximately 9,800 clones, with roughly 74% occurring once and the leading ten covering less than 25%. Sequencing used peripheral blood mononuclear cells (PBMCs). These TCRs come from a boy aged 5 to 17.

V and J are TRBV4-2 and TRBJ2-3; D gene unclear. V was cut by 0 bases and J by 0 bases, with 16 bases left in between. Per the germline V gene, CDR1 is LGHNA and CDR2 is YNFKEQ. The length of the CDR3 is 18 residues. In DNA form, the CDR3 reads TGTGCCAGCAGCCAAGATCGCCTCGGGTATAGTAGCACAGATACGCAGTATTTT. Protein: CASSQDRLGYSSTDTQYF.

The V call is TRBV28, the J call TRBJ2-4, with 8 bases lining up with TRBD1. The germline V gene encodes CDR1 MDHEN and CDR2 SYDVKM. Germline trimming cut 6 bases from V and 2 bases from J; bases unmatched to any gene: 3. The CDR3 spans 14 residues. This CDR3 reads CASSRQGSKNIQYF. CDR3 sequence (DNA): TGTGCCAGCAGCCGACAGGGGTCCAAAAACATTCAGTACTTC.

The chain couples TRBV7-8 to TRBJ1-1; no definite D call. Trimming took 2 bases from V and 0 from J, leaving 13 bases between them. This CDR3 has 16 residues. Germline lookup yields CDR1 SGHVS and CDR2 FQNEAQ. CDR3 in DNA: TGTGCCAGCAGCTTATTGGTTAAGTTTTTGAACACTGAAGCTTTCTTT. It codes for CASSLLVKFLNTEAFF.

The chain joins TRBV27 to TRBJ2-1, with TRBD2 matching over 11 bases. The junction had 10 bases not matched to a gene; V was cut back by 6 bases and J by 6 bases. The germline gives CDR1 MNHEY, CDR2 SMNVEV (reference sequence). The CDR3 contains 16 residues. The CDR3 here is CASSRRLAGTFNEQFF. The CDR3 region has the DNA TGTGCCAGCAGCCGTCGACTAGCGGGGACCTTCAATGAGCAGTTCTTC.

This clone appeared a single time. CDR3 DNA: TGTGCCAGCAGTTCCCGGTTTCGGAGCAATCAGCCCCAGCATTTT. Amino acids: CASSSRFRSNQPQHF. The chain joins TRBV28 to TRBJ1-5; unclear D gene. From germline, CDR1 is MDHEN and CDR2 SYDVKM. The CDR3 has 15 amino acids. V was trimmed by 4 bases and J by 1 base, leaving 11 bases between them.

This clone came up once. The J gene is TRBJ2-2, the V gene TRBV5-1; tentatively, D is TRBD1 (6 bases). Germline CDR1 is SGHRS and CDR2 is YFSETQ. This CDR3 region has 15 residues. Trimming took off 5 bases at V and 4 bases at J, with 15 bases between the two ends. The CDR3: CASSVQGQGTGELFF. DNA of the CDR3: TGCGCCAGCAGTGTTCAGGGGCAGGGCACCGGGGAGCTGTTTTTT.

The rearrangement links TRBV6-6 to TRBJ2-1, with D unresolved. With 2 bases removed from V and 8 bases from J, the gap between germline ends came to 16 bases. CDR1 and CDR2 from the germline V gene are MNHNY and SVGAGI (reference sequence). The CDR3 spans 15 residues. The CDR3 nucleotides read TGTGCCAGCAGTTACACCGGGCCCCGAAGGGATGAGCAGTTCTTC. Protein sequence: CASSYTGPRRDEQFF.

V is TRBV27 and J is TRBJ2-7, with 9 bases lining up with TRBD1. Losses at the gene ends were 6 bases for V and 6 bases for J; bases not matched to a gene: 12. CDR1 is MNHEY and CDR2 is SMNVEV in the germline V gene (reference sequence). The CDR3 is 15 residues long. In nucleotides, the CDR3 is TGTGCCAGCAGCGACAGGGGGGCGTTTAAAGGCGAGCAGTACTTC. Translation gives CASSDRGAFKGEQYF.

The rearrangement joins TRBV11-2 to TRBJ2-7; D unresolved. This CDR3 region has 11 residues. The V gene lost 4 bases and the J gene lost 2 bases, with 3 bases spanning the gap. The germline V gene encodes CDR1 SGHAT and CDR2 FQNNGV. The CDR3 DNA reads as TGTGCCAGCAGCTCCACCTACGAGCAGTACTTC. Translation: CASSSTYEQYF.

The rearrangement uses TRBV5-6 and TRBJ2-5; perhaps TRBD2 as D (5 bases). V gave up 0 bases and J gave up 5 bases, with 14 bases separating them. The CDR3 loop spans 15 amino acids. Germline V lookup: CDR1 SGHDT, CDR2 YYEEEE. The DNA for the CDR3 is TGTGCCAGCAGCTTGGACCGAGGGATTACGGAGACCCAGTACTTC. Residues: CASSLDRGITETQYF.